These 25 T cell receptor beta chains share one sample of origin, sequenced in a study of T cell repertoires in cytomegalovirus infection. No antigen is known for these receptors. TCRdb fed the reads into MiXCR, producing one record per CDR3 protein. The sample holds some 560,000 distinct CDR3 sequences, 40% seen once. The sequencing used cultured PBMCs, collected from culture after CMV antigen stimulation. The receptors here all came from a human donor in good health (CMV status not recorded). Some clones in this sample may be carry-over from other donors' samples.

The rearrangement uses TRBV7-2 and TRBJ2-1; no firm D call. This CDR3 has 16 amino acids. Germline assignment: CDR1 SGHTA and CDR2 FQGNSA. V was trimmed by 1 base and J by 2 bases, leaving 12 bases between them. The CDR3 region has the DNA TGTGCCAGCAGCTTAGGGGCTAGGTCTCCCTACAATGAGCAGTTCTTC. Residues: CASSLGARSPYNEQFF.

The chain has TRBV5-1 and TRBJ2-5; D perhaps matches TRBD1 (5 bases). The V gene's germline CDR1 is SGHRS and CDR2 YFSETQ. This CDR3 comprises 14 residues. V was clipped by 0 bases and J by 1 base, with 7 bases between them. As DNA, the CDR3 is TGCGCCAGCAGCTTGGGACAGAGCCAAGAGACCCAGTACTTC. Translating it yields CASSLGQSQETQYF.

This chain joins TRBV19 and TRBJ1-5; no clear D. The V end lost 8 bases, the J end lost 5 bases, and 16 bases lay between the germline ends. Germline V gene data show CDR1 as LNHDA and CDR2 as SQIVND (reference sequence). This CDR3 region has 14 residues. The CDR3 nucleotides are TGTGCCAGTGGACCAGGCCCTTACGATCAGCCCCAGCATTTT. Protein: CASGPGPYDQPQHF.

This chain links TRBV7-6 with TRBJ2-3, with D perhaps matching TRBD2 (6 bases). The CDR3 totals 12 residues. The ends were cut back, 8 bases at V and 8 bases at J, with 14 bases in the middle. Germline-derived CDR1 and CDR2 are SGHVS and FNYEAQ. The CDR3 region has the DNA TGTGCCAGCCGGGGGATTGATGGTACGCAGTATTTT. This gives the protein CASRGIDGTQYF.

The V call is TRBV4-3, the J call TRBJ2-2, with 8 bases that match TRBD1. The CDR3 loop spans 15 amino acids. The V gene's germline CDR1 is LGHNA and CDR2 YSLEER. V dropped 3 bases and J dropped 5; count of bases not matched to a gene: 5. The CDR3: CASSQSGQATGELFF. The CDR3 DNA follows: TGCGCCAGCAGCCAGTCGGGACAGGCGACCGGGGAGCTGTTTTTT.

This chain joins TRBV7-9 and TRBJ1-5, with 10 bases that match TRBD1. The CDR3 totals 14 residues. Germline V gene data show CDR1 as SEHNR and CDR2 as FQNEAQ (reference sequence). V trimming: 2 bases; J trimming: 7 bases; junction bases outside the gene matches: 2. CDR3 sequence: CASSLWDRGQPQHF. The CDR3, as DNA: TGTGCCAGCAGCTTATGGGACAGGGGCCAGCCCCAGCATTTT.

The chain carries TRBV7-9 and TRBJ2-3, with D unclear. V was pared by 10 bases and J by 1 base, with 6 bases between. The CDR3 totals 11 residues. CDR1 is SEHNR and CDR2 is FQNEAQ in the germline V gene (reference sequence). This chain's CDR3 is CATARTDTQYF. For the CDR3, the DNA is TGTGCCACCGCCCGCACAGATACGCAGTATTTT.

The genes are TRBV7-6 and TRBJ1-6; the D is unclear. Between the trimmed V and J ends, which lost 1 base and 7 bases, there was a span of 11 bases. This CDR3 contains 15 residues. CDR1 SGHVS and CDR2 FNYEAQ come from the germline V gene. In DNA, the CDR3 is TGTGCCAGCAGCTTAGGCGGGGTCGGAAATTCACCCCTCCACTTT. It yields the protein CASSLGGVGNSPLHF.

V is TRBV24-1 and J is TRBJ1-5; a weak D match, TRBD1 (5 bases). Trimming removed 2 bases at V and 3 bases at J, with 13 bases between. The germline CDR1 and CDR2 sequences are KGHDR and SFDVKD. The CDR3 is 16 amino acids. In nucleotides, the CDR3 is TGTGCCACCAGTGATTCAGGAGTGGGGGTCAATCAGCCCCAGCATTTT. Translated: CATSDSGVGVNQPQHF.

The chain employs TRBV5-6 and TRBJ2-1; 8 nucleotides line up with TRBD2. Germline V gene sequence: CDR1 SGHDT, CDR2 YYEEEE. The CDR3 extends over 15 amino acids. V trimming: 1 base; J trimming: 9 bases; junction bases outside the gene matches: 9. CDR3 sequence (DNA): TGTGCCAGCAGCTTGTTGGGACTAGTCTTAGGTGAGCAGTTCTTC. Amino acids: CASSLLGLVLGEQFF.

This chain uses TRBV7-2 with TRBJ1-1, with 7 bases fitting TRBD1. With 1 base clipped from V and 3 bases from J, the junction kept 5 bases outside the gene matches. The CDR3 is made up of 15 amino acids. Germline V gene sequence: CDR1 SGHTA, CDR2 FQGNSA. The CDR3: CASSLVGRGDTEAFF. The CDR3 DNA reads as TGTGCCAGCAGCTTAGTCGGCAGGGGGGACACTGAAGCTTTCTTT.

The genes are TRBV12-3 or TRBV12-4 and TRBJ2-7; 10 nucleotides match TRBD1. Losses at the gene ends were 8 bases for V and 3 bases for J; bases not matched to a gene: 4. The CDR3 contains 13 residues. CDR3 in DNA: TGTGCCAGCGGACAGGGGGACTACTACGAGCAGTACTTC. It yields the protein CASGQGDYYEQYF.

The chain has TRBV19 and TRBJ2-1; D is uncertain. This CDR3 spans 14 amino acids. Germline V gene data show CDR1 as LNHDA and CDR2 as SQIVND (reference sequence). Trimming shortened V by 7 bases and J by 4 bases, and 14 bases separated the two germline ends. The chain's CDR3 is CASKTQVGYNEQFF. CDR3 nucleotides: TGTGCCAGTAAAACCCAGGTTGGTTACAATGAGCAGTTCTTC.

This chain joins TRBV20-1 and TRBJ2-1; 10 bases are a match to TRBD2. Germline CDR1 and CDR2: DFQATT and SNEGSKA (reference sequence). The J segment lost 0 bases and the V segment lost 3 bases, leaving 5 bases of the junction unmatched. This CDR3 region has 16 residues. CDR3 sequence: CSARTAGGTSYNEQFF. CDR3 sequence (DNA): TGCAGTGCTAGGACAGCGGGAGGGACCTCCTACAATGAGCAGTTCTTC.

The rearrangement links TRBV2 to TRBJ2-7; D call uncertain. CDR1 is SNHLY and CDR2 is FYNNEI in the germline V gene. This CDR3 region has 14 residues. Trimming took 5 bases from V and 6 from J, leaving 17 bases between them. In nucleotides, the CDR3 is TGTGCCAGCAGTCGGGCCTCGTCTGGTGGCGAGCAGTACTTC. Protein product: CASSRASSGGEQYF.

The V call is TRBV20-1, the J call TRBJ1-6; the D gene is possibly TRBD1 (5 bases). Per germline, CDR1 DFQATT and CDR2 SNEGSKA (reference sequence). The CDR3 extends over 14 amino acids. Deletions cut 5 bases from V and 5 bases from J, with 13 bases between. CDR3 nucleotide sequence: TGCAGTGCTTTCTGGGGACCCGATAATTCACCCCTCCACTTT. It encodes CSAFWGPDNSPLHF.

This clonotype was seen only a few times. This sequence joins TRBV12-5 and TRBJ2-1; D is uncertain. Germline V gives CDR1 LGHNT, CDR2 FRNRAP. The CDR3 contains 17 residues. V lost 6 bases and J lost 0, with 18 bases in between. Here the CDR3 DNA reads TGTGCTAGTGGCTTCCTCAGCGTCCGCAGCTCCTACAATGAGCAGTTCTTC. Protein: CASGFLSVRSSYNEQFF.

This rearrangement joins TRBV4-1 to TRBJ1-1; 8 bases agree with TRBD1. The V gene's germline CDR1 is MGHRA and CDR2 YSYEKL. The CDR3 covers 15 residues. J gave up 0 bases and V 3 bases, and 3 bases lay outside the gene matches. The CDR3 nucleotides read TGCGCCAGCAGCCAGACAGGGGCGCTGAACACTGAAGCTTTCTTT. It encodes CASSQTGALNTEAFF.

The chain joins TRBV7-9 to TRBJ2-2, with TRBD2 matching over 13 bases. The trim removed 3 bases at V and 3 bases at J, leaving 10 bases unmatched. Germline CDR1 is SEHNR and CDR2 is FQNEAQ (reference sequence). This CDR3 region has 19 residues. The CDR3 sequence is CASSFPATSGRTYTGELFF. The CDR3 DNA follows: TGTGCCAGCAGCTTTCCTGCGACTAGCGGGAGGACCTACACCGGGGAGCTGTTTTTT.

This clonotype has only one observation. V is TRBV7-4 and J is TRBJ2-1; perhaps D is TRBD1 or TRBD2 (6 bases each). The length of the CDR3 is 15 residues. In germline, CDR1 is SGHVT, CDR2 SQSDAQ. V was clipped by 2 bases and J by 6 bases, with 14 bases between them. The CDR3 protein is CASSLYGGLSNEQFF. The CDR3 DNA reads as TGTGCCAGCAGCTTATACGGGGGCCTATCCAATGAGCAGTTCTTC.

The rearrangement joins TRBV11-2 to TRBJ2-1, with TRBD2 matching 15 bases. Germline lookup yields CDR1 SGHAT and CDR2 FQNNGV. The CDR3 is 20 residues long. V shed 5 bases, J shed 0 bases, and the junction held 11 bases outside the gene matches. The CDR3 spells CASSTGLAGGPIRSYNEQFF. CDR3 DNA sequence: TGTGCCAGCAGCACAGGACTAGCGGGAGGGCCTATCCGCTCCTACAATGAGCAGTTCTTC.

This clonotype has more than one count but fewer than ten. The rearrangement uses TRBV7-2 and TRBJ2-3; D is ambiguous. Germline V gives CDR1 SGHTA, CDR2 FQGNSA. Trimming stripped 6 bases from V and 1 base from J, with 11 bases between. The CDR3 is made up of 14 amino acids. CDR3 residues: CASRRRIRTDTQYF. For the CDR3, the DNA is TGTGCCAGCAGGCGACGGATACGCACAGATACGCAGTATTTT.

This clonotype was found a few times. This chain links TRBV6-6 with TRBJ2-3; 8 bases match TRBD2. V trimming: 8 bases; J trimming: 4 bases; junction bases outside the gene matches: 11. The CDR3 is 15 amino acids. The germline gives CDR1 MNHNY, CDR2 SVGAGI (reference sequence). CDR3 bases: TGTGCCAGCGCCCCCCTCCGGGAGGGGGCAGATACGCAGTATTTT. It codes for CASAPLREGADTQYF.

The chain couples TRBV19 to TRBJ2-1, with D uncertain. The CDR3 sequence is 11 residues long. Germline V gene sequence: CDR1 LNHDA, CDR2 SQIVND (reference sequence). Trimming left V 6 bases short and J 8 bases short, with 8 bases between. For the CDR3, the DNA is TGTGCCAGTAGCGGAATCGATGAGCAGTTCTTC. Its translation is CASSGIDEQFF.

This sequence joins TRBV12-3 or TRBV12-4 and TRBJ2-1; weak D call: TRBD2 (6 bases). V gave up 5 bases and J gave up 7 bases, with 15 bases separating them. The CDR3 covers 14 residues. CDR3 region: CASSPQMGLNEQFF. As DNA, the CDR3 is TGTGCCAGCAGTCCCCAAATGGGACTGAATGAGCAGTTCTTC.